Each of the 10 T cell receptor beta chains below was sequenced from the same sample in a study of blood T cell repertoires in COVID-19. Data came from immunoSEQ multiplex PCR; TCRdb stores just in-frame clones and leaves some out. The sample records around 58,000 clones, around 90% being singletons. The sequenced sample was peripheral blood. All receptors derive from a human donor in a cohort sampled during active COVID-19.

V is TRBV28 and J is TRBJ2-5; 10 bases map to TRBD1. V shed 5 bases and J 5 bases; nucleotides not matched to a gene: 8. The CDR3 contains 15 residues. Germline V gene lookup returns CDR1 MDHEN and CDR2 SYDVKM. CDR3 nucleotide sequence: TGTGCCAGCAGTCCGTCTGGGACAGGGGATGAGACCCAGTACTTC. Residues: CASSPSGTGDETQYF.

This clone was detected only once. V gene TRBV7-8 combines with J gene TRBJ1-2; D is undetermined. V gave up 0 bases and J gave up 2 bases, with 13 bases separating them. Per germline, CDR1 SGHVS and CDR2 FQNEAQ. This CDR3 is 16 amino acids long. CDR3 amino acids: CASSLAGIGGNYGYTF. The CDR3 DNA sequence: TGTGCCAGCAGCTTAGCAGGGATTGGAGGGAACTATGGCTACACCTTC. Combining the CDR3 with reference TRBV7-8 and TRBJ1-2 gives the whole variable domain GAGVSQSPRYKVAKRGQDVALRCDPISGHVSLFWYQQALGQGPEFLTYFQNEAQLDKSGLPSDRFFAERPEGSVSTLKIQRTQQEDSAVYLCASSLAGIGGNYGYTFGSGTRLTVV.

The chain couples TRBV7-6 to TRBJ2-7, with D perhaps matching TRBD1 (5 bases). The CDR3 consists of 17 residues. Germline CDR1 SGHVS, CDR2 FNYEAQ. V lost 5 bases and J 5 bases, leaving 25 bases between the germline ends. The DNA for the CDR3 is TGTGCCAGCAGCACAGGATACTCACTTAGGCCTGAGGACGAGCAGTACTTC. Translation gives CASSTGYSLRPEDEQYF.

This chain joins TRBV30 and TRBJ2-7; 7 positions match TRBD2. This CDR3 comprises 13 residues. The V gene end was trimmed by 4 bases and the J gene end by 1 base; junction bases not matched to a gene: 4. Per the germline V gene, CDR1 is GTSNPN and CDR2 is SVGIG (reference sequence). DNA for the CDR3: TGTGCCTGGAACGGGGGGTCTTCCTACGAGCAGTACTTC. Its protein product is CAWNGGSSYEQYF.

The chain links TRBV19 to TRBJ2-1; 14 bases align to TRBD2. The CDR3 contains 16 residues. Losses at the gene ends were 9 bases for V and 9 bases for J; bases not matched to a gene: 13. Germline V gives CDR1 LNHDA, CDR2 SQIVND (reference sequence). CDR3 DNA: TGTGCCAGCACTCATCTGACTAGCGGGGGGGCGAGTGAGCAGTTCTTC. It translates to CASTHLTSGGASEQFF.

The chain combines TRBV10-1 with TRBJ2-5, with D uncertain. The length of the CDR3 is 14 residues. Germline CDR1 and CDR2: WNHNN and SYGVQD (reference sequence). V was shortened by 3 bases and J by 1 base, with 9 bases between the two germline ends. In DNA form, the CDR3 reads TGCGCCAGCAGTGACTCAGGTGGCCAAGAGACCCAGTACTTC. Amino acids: CASSDSGGQETQYF.

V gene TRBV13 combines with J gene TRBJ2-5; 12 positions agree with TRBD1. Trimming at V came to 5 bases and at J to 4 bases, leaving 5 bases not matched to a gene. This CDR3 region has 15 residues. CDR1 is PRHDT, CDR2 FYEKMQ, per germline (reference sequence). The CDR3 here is CASSDGTGGGETQYF. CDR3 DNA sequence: TGTGCCAGCAGCGACGGGACAGGGGGCGGAGAGACCCAGTACTTC.

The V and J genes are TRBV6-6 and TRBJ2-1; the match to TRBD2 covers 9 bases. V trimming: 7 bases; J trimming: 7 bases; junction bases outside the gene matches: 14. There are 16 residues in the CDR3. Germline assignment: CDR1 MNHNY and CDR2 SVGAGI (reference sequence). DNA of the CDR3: TGTGCCAGCACCGGGGGGTATAGCGGGAGATCGAATGAGCAGTTCTTC. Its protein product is CASTGGYSGRSNEQFF.

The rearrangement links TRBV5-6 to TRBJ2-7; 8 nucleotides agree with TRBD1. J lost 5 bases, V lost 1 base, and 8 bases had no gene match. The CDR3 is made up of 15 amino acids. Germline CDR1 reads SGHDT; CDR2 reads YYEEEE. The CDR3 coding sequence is TGTGCCAGCAGCTTGTTCAGGGGGCCTGAGGACGAGCAGTACTTC. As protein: CASSLFRGPEDEQYF.

DNA of the CDR3: TGCGCCAGCAGCCACCCCTCTCTGGTGGGCCGCACAGATACGCAGTATTTT. Amino acid sequence: CASSHPSLVGRTDTQYF. The chain has TRBV4-1 and TRBJ2-3; the D is unclear. Germline V gene data show CDR1 as MGHRA and CDR2 as YSYEKL. The V end was cut by 3 bases, the J end by 1 base, with 17 bases between. The CDR3 has 17 residues.